This TCR beta chain comes out of a study of T cell responses to AZD1222 COVID-19 vaccine. Data came from immunoSEQ multiplex PCR; TCRdb stores just in-frame clones and leaves some out. Altogether about 120,000 clones are present, about nine tenths being singletons, with the ten largest covering approximately 2.6%. Germline CDR1 is LGHDT and CDR2 is YNNKEL (reference sequence). There are 14 residues in the CDR3. The J segment lost 6 bases and the V segment lost 5 bases, leaving 7 bases of the junction unmatched. Regarding the study as a whole: Spike-specific TCR breadth and depth grew following two AZD1222 doses. It should be noted that donors were predominantly white British and more often female, and clonal diversity was possibly underestimated. Among AZD1222 vaccinees, only five or six were seropositive at baseline. All repertoire sampling was performed exclusively after the peak T cell response.

Remarks on this clone: What it recognizes is unknown.

This clonotype was obtained from an adult who received the AZD1222 COVID-19 vaccine. The chain recombines TRBV3-1 (or the pseudogene TRBV3-2) with TRBJ2-1, with 7 bases that match TRBD2. Sequencing used peripheral blood, obtained 28 days after the second AZD1222 dose. The CDR3 nucleotides read TGTGCCAGCAGCACCTACGGGACTACCAATGAGCAGTTCTTC. Its translation is CASSTYGTTNEQFF.